Each of the 2 T cell receptor beta chains below was sequenced from the same sample in a study of tumor-infiltrating lymphocytes in oesophageal squamous cell carcinoma. MiXCR was run by TCRdb on the PCR reads, yielding one entry per CDR3 protein. Of approximately 14,000 distinct CDR3 sequences detected, around 50% appear once; the ten largest clones hold 15% to 20%. The material sequenced was esophageal tumor tissue. These receptor sequences come from a male donor with esophageal squamous cell carcinoma.

This clonotype was counted a single time. J is TRBJ2-3 and V is TRBV6-2 or TRBV6-3, with TRBD2 as a possible D gene (5 bases). Trimming stripped 5 bases from V and 3 bases from J, with 12 bases between. CDR1 and CDR2 (germline): MNHEY, SVGEGT. The CDR3 loop spans 14 amino acids. CDR3 amino acids: CASSISARTDTQYF. CDR3 nucleotide sequence: TGTGCCAGCAGTATTAGCGCAAGGACAGATACGCAGTATTTT.

This clonotype was seen a handful of times. This chain uses TRBV6-6 with TRBJ1-2, with D perhaps matching TRBD1 (5 bases). The CDR3 is made up of 15 amino acids. Germline V gene lookup returns CDR1 MNHNY and CDR2 SVGAGI (reference sequence). Trimming removed 0 bases at V and 1 base at J, with 9 bases between. CDR3 in DNA: TGTGCCAGCAGTTACTCAAGACAGATTAACTATGGCTACACCTTC. This sequence encodes CASSYSRQINYGYTF.